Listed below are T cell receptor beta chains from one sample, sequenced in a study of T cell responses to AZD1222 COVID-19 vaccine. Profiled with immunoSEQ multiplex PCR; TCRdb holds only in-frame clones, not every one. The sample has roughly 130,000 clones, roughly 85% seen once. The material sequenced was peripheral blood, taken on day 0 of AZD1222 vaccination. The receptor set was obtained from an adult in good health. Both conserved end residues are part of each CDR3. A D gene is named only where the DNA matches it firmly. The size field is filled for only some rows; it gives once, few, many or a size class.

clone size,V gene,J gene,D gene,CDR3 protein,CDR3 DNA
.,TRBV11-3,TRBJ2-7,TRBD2,CASSLLAGGYYEQYF,TGTGCCAGCAGCTTACTAGCGGGGGGATACTACGAGCAGTACTTC
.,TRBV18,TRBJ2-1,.,CASSPTRETYNEQFF,TGTGCCAGCTCCCCGACTCGTGAGACCTACAATGAGCAGTTCTTC
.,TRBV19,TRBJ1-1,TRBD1,CASSMGTVGLNTEAFF,TGTGCCAGTAGTATGGGGACAGTTGGCCTGAACACTGAAGCTTTCTTT
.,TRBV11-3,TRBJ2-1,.,CASRRQGGKAAYNEQFF,TGTGCCAGCAGGAGGCAGGGGGGGAAGGCGGCCTACAATGAGCAGTTCTTC
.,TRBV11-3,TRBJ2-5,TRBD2,CASSFISSGRGETQYF,TGTGCCAGCAGCTTTATATCTAGCGGGAGAGGAGAGACCCAGTACTTC
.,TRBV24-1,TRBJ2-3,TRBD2,CATSDTGTNTDTQYF,TGTGCCACCAGTGACACCGGGACTAACACAGATACGCAGTATTTT
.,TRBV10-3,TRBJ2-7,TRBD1,CAISRGLYEQYF,TGTGCCATCAGTAGGGGGCTATACGAGCAGTACTTC
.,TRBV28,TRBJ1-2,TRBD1,CASTAPGQVYYGYTF,TGTGCCAGCACCGCCCCTGGACAGGTCTACTATGGCTACACCTTC
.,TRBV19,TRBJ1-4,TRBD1,CASSIRTGTGNEKLFF,TGTGCCAGTAGTATACGGACGGGGACAGGGAATGAAAAGCTGTTTTTT
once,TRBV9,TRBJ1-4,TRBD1,CASSVGGTAYNEKLFF,TGTGCCAGCAGCGTGGGGGGGACAGCTTATAATGAAAAACTGTTTTTT
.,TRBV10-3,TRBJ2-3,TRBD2,CAISSGLAGGGTQYF,TGTGCCATCAGTTCCGGACTAGCGGGAGGGGGTACGCAGTATTTT
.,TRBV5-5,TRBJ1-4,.,CASSLAYTEKLFF,TGTGCCAGCAGCTTGGCCTACACTGAAAAACTGTTTTTT
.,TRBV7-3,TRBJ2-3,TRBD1,CASSLLGTGGTDTQYF,TGTGCCAGCAGCTTGTTGGGGACAGGGGGCACAGATACGCAGTATTTT
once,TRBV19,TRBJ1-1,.,CASSIQVQQSEAFF,TGTGCCAGTAGTATTCAAGTTCAACAGTCTGAAGCTTTCTTT
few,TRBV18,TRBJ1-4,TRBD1,CASSRDRENEKLFF,TGTGCCAGCTCACGGGACAGGGAGAATGAAAAACTGTTTTTT
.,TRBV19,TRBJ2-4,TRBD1,CASSFSGQPNLQYF,TGTGCCAGTAGTTTTTCGGGACAGCCCAATCTTCAGTACTTC
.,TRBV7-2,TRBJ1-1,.,CASSSRTLNTEAFF,TGTGCCAGCAGCTCGCGGACATTGAACACTGAAGCTTTCTTT
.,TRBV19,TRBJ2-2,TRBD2,CASSSTSGNTGELFF,TGTGCCAGTAGCTCGACTAGCGGTAACACCGGGGAGCTGTTTTTT
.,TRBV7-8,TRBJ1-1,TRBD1,CASSSRDRGPGNTEAFF,TGTGCCAGCAGCTCTAGGGACAGGGGGCCGGGGAACACTGAAGCTTTCTTT
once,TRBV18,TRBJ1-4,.,CASSPGSNEKLFF,TGTGCCAGCTCCCCCGGGTCTAATGAAAAACTGTTTTTT
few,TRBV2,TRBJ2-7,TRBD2,CASSELAGAKQYF,TGTGCCAGCAGTGAATTAGCGGGAGCGAAGCAGTACTTC
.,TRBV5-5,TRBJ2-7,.,CASSIGYRDPPYEQYF,TGTGCCAGCAGCATAGGGTACAGGGACCCTCCCTACGAGCAGTACTTC
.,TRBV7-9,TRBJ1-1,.,CASSLGRVATGRRITEAFF,TGTGCCAGCAGCTTAGGAAGGGTGGCAACGGGCCGGAGGATCACTGAAGCTTTCTTT
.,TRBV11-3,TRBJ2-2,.,CASSLWEGAITGELFF,TGTGCCAGCAGCTTATGGGAGGGGGCTATCACCGGGGAGCTGTTTTTT
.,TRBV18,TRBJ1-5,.,CASSPRATGQDQPQHF,TGTGCCAGCTCACCAAGGGCAACAGGGCAGGATCAGCCCCAGCATTTT
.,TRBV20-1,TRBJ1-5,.,CSASTNQPQHF,TGCAGTGCTAGTACGAATCAGCCCCAGCATTTT
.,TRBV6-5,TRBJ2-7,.,CASTKTEFGQYF,TGTGCCAGCACTAAAACGGAATTCGGGCAGTACTTC
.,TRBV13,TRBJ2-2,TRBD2,CASSTLARNTGELFF,TGTGCCAGCAGCACACTAGCGCGGAACACCGGGGAGCTGTTTTTT
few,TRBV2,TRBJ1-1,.,CASARSQGLNTEAFF,TGTGCCAGCGCCAGGTCCCAAGGGCTGAACACTGAAGCTTTCTTT
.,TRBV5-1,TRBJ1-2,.,CASSLDGRGGYTF,TGCGCCAGCAGCTTGGATGGCAGGGGTGGCTACACCTTC
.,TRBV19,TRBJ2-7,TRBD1,CASSPRTGDEQYF,TGTGCCAGTAGTCCACGGACAGGGGACGAGCAGTACTTC
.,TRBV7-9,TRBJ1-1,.,CASSSTNMNTEAFF,TGTGCCAGCAGCTCGACAAACATGAACACTGAAGCTTTCTTT
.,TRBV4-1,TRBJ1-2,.,CASSRGTLTNYGYTF,TGCGCCAGCAGCCGAGGGACACTGACGAACTATGGCTACACCTTC
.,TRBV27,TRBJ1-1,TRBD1,CASSFGQGVDTEAFF,TGTGCCAGCAGTTTCGGACAGGGGGTCGACACTGAAGCTTTCTTT
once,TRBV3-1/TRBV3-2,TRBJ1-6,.,CASSYGQGYRSPLHF,TGTGCCAGCAGCTACGGGCAGGGGTATCGTTCACCCCTCCACTTT
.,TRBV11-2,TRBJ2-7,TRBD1,CASTQGPGTGVNEQYF,TGTGCCAGCACCCAAGGCCCCGGGACAGGGGTAAACGAGCAGTACTTC
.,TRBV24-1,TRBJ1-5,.,CATSELDSSNQPQHF,TGTGCCACCAGTGAGTTGGACTCAAGCAATCAGCCCCAGCATTTT
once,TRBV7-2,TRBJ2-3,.,CASSQGTSTQYF,TGTGCCAGCAGCCAAGGGACTTCTACGCAGTATTTT
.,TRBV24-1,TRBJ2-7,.,CATSVGDATHLPYEQYF,TGTGCCACCAGTGTGGGGGACGCTACTCATTTGCCCTACGAGCAGTACTTC
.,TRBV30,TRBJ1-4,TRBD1,CAWSWGTGGANEKLFF,TGTGCCTGGAGCTGGGGGACAGGGGGGGCTAATGAAAAACTGTTTTTT
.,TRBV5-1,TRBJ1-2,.,CASSPTRVNYGYTF,TGCGCCAGCAGCCCGACGAGGGTCAACTATGGCTACACCTTC
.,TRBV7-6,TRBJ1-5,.,CASSPRAGEDQPQHF,TGTGCCAGCAGCCCAAGAGCGGGGGAGGATCAGCCCCAGCATTTT
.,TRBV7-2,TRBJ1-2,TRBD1,CASSFSGTGLLNYGYTF,TGTGCCAGCAGCTTTTCCGGGACAGGGCTGCTTAACTATGGCTACACCTTC
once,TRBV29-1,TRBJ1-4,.,CSVEDEEKLFF,TGCAGCGTTGAAGACGAGGAAAAACTGTTTTTT
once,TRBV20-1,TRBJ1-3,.,CSAGWGNTIYF,TGCAGTGCTGGGTGGGGAAACACCATATATTTT
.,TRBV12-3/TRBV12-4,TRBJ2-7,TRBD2,CASSGEGEQYF,TGTGCCAGCAGCGGGGAGGGCGAGCAGTACTTC
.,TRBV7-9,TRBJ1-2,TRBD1,CASSRTRGTGGRGYTF,TGTGCCAGCAGCCGAACGAGAGGGACAGGGGGCAGGGGCTACACCTTC
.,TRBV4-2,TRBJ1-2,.,CASSPSPTNYGYTF,TGTGCCAGCAGCCCAAGTCCAACTAACTATGGCTACACCTTC
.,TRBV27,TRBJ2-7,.,CASSRGPKWWQYF,TGTGCCAGCAGTCGAGGACCCAAATGGTGGCAGTACTTC